The sample holds a few counts of the clone carrying this TCR beta chain. The antigen is undetermined. Treatment denoted: roughly 10-day PBMC culture with coronavirus spike peptide pools or control peptides (ViraFEST assay). ViraFEST used peptide pools to expand antigen-specific T cells before TCR sequencing. This specimen comes from a study of vaccination and CD4 T cells after COVID-19. The wider study: The authors exposed cells to overlapping spike peptides derived from SARS-CoV-2, HCoV-NL63, HCoV-OC43 and HCoV-229E.

Once obtained from cultured CD4+ T cells, the DNA was sequenced using the Oncomine TCR Beta short-read assay. TCRdb re-derived calls from the PCR reads in MiXCR, one entry per CDR3 protein. The sample lists 15,000 to 20,000 distinct CDR3 sequences, about 51% occurring once. Germline CDR1 reads SGHNT; CDR2 reads YYREEE (reference sequence). CDR3 size: 15 residues. V was shortened by 3 bases and J by 0 bases, with 12 bases between the two germline ends. Findings and limits, study-wide: Vaccine-specific clones numbering 304 of 307 showed spike mono-reactivity in convalescent patients. Rising from about 20 to 38, the median of SARS-CoV-2-reactive clonotypes did not change significantly.

This TCR came from a human donor who had recovered from COVID-19. V is TRBV5-4 and J is TRBJ2-5, with a tentative D call TRBD1 (6 bases). Specimen: CD4+ T cells from blood, cultured in vitro. CDR3 residues: CASSYKGQYQETQYF. CDR3 DNA: TGTGCCAGCAGCTACAAAGGACAGTACCAAGAGACCCAGTACTTC.